These T cell receptor beta chains were read from a single sample in a study of persistence of HIV-infected CD4 T cells. These receptors lack a known antigen. The table came from immunoSEQ multiplex PCR; TCRdb's copy has only in-frame clones and leaves some out. The table shows about 40,000 clones, with around 78% occurring only once. The sequencing here drew on CD4+ T cells sorted from PBMCs after roughly 18-hour stimulation, taken from a patient who received antiretroviral therapy. Every receptor here comes from an adult man with HIV who was CMV-seropositive. Each CDR3 is given without its conserved first and last residue.

V: TRBV11-2
CDR3: ASSQPPTDEQY

V: TRBV5-1
CDR3: ASSAPGRETQY

V: TRBV3-1/TRBV3-2
CDR3: ASSQDRARGATEAF

V: TRBV3-1/TRBV3-2
CDR3: ASSQDRRGARTDTQY

V: TRBV19
CDR3: ASSFLSGDTEAF

V: TRBV2
CDR3: ASNSGQNTEAF

V: TRBV30
CDR3: AWSIRGGNEQF

V: TRBV5-1
CDR3: ASSLEPLGNTIY

V: TRBV6-5
CDR3: ASSYVGNSEQF

V: TRBV16
CDR3: ASSQSKSTSGGRQSSYNEQF

V: TRBV12-5
CDR3: ASGLVRWPSRIWGSTDTQY

V: TRBV3-1/TRBV3-2
CDR3: ASSPRIAGSYNEQF

V: TRBV28
CDR3: ASSSTSGLTGYT

V: TRBV11-3
CDR3: ASSLGGARYNEQF

V: TRBV7-9
CDR3: ASSLGRDYGYT

V: TRBV18
CDR3: ASSPGANYEQY

V: TRBV5-1
CDR3: ASSLDRGETSEAF

V: TRBV12-3/TRBV12-4
CDR3: ASSLGTGGGYT

V: TRBV14
CDR3: ASRAGGSYNSPLH

V: TRBV6-5
CDR3: ASSPARTGELF

V: TRBV3-1/TRBV3-2
CDR3: ASSQGRGQPQH

V: TRBV27
CDR3: ARVPGTGMLCEKLF

V: TRBV25-1
CDR3: ASSEPRGGFGELF

V: TRBV19
CDR3: ASSADSRNLLGYT

V: TRBV10-3
CDR3: AISDPGRLSGNTIY

V: TRBV4-1
CDR3: ASSQDVTRSYEQY

V: TRBV11-3
CDR3: ASSSGAETGELF

V: TRBV29-1
CDR3: SVIGQGGNQPQH

V: TRBV30
CDR3: AWSDGASYEQY

V: TRBV6-6
CDR3: ASKGTIYEQY

V: TRBV27
CDR3: ASPSRHTANYGYT

V: TRBV7-8
CDR3: ASSLFSGVEQY

V: TRBV2
CDR3: ASTESLGRQPQH

V: TRBV5-5
CDR3: ASSFGTHQETQY

V: TRBV7-2
CDR3: ASSEGGTGDQPQH

V: TRBV9
CDR3: ASSVTASSNTGELF

V: TRBV29-1
CDR3: SVVVWTGVNEQF

V: TRBV28
CDR3: ASSFGGRGSPSPEAF

V: TRBV2
CDR3: ASVTSETQY

V: TRBV5-1
CDR3: ASSLAGNSPLH

V: TRBV9
CDR3: ASSVQTGIYGYT

V: TRBV29-1
CDR3: SVGRQGANGYT